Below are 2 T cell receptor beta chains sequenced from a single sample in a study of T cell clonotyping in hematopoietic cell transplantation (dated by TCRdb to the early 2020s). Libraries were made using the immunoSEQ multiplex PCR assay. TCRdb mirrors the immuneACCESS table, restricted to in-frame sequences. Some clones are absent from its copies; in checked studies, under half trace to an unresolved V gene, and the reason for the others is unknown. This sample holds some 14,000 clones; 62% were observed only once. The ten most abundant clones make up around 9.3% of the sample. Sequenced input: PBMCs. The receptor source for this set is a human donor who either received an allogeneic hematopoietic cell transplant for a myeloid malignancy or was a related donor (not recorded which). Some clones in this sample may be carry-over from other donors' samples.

The CDR3 loop reads CASSVVTVGTDTQYF. In nucleotides, the CDR3 is TGTGCCAGCAGCGTAGTTACGGTCGGGACAGATACGCAGTATTTT. V and J are TRBV9 and TRBJ2-3; D not resolved. Between the trimmed V and J ends, which lost 0 bases and 3 bases, there was a span of 11 bases. Per the germline V gene, CDR1 is SGDLS and CDR2 is YYNGEE. This CDR3 has 15 amino acids.

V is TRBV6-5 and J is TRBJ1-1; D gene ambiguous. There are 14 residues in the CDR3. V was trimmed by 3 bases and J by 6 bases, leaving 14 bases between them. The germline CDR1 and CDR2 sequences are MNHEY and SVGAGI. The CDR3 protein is CASSYQPVGSEAFF. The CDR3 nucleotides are TGTGCCAGCAGTTATCAACCGGTCGGCTCTGAAGCTTTCTTT.